A single sample gave rise to the 8 T cell receptor beta chains below, sequenced in a study of blood T cell repertoires in COVID-19. The assay was immunoSEQ multiplex PCR, and TCRdb's table has in-frame clones only and misses some. The sample has 300,000 to 350,000 clones; nearly 90% are singletons. The specimen sequenced was PBMCs or T cells enriched from blood (not recorded which). These receptors came from a woman between 25 and 40 years old who had recovered from COVID-19.

The chain is built from TRBV27 and TRBJ1-3; D unclear. V was trimmed by 4 bases and J by 0 bases, leaving 10 bases between them. The CDR3 loop spans 15 amino acids. The germline CDR1 and CDR2 sequences are MNHEY and SMNVEV (reference sequence). CDR3 residues: CASSWSRHSGNTIYF. The CDR3 DNA sequence: TGTGCCAGCAGTTGGAGCCGTCACTCTGGAAACACCATATATTTT.

The V gene is TRBV4-1, the J gene TRBJ1-4; tentatively, D is TRBD1 (6 bases). The CDR3 runs 15 residues. V lost 4 bases and J 3 bases, leaving 12 bases between the germline ends. Germline values: CDR1 MGHRA, CDR2 YSYEKL. The CDR3 sequence is CASSRTGFPNEKLFF. Here the CDR3 DNA reads TGCGCCAGCAGCCGTACAGGGTTTCCTAATGAAAAACTGTTTTTT.

The chain has TRBV9 and TRBJ2-7; 11 positions match TRBD2. V dropped 4 bases and J dropped 2; count of bases not matched to a gene: 2. The CDR3 is made up of 14 amino acids. Looked up from germline, CDR1 is SGDLS and CDR2 is YYNGEE. This CDR3 is CASSMGLAAYEQYF. DNA of the CDR3: TGTGCCAGCAGCATGGGACTAGCGGCCTACGAGCAGTACTTC.

This clone was detected once. This chain joins TRBV11-2 and TRBJ2-1, with 9 bases identical to TRBD1. Germline V lookup: CDR1 SGHAT, CDR2 FQNNGV. V lost 4 bases, J lost 9 bases, and 10 bases stayed unmatched. This CDR3 region has 15 residues. The CDR3 sequence is CASSSPGQGWVEQFF. The DNA of the CDR3 is TGTGCCAGCAGCTCTCCGGGACAGGGATGGGTTGAGCAGTTCTTC.

This clone was seen a few times. J is TRBJ2-2 and V is TRBV7-3, with D perhaps matching TRBD2 (5 bases). Germline V gives CDR1 SGHTA, CDR2 FQGTGA. The CDR3 length is 16 residues. Between the trimmed V and J ends, which lost 1 base and 0 bases, there was a span of 9 bases. Here the CDR3 reads CASSLNPGSNTGELFF. The CDR3 DNA sequence: TGTGCCAGCAGCTTAAATCCGGGATCGAACACCGGGGAGCTGTTTTTT.

The chain recombines TRBV28 with TRBJ1-1, with D perhaps TRBD1 (5 bases). CDR1 and CDR2 (germline): MDHEN, SYDVKM. This CDR3 has 15 amino acids. The ends were cut back, 6 bases at V and 0 bases at J, with 14 bases in the middle. CDR3 DNA sequence: TGTGCCAGCAGCGGGGGTTGGGGAATGAACACTGAAGCTTTCTTT. Protein: CASSGGWGMNTEAFF.

The chain links TRBV9 to TRBJ1-1, with D maybe TRBD1 (6 bases). The CDR3 sequence is 15 residues long. V lost 3 bases and J 1 base, leaving 13 bases between the germline ends. The germline V gene encodes CDR1 SGDLS and CDR2 YYNGEE. Written as DNA, the CDR3 is TGTGCCAGCAGCGCGGGGACACTACGGAACACTGAAGCTTTCTTT. As protein: CASSAGTLRNTEAFF.

J is TRBJ2-6 and V is TRBV18; 8 nucleotides match TRBD2. CDR3 length: 16 amino acids. The germline gives CDR1 KGHSH, CDR2 LQKENI. Unmatched junction bases numbered 5, after V lost 5 bases and J lost 2 bases. The CDR3 region is CASSSGAGAGANVLTF. DNA for the CDR3: TGTGCCAGCTCATCAGGAGCGGGGGCTGGGGCCAACGTCCTGACTTTC. The complete variable domain, with remaining parts taken from reference TRBV18 and TRBJ2-6, reads NAGVMQNPRHLVRRRGQEARLRCSPMKGHSHVYWYRQLPEEGLKFMVYLQKENIIDESGMPKERFSAEFPKEGPSILRIQQVVRGDSAAYFCASSSGAGAGANVLTFGAGSRLTVL.